These 29 T cell receptor beta chains originate from one sample sequenced in a study of blood T cell repertoires in COVID-19. Some clones are missing from TCRdb's copy, which holds only in-frame ones; the method was immunoSEQ multiplex PCR. The sample holds around 200,000 clones, approximately 90% seen once. The sequenced material came from PBMCs or T cells enriched from blood (not recorded which). The receptors derive from a man aged 25-45 years who had recovered from COVID-19.

This clone was seen just once. The V call is TRBV18, the J call TRBJ1-1, with D tentatively TRBD1 (5 bases). V dropped 4 bases and J dropped 3 bases, with 21 bases sitting between them. Looked up from germline, CDR1 is KGHSH and CDR2 is LQKENI. The CDR3 runs to 17 residues. This CDR3 is CASSLSGTSWGDTEAFF. The CDR3 region has the DNA TGTGCCAGCTCACTTTCCGGGACTTCTTGGGGGGACACTGAAGCTTTCTTT.

This chain joins TRBV29-1 and TRBJ1-4; no firm D call. The CDR3 is 12 amino acids. V lost 6 bases and J lost 8, with 13 bases in between. Germline V gene lookup returns CDR1 SQVTM and CDR2 ANQGSEA. CDR3 DNA sequence: TGCAGCGTGGAACTATCGGGGGAAAAACTGTTTTTT. It codes for CSVELSGEKLFF.

The chain is built from TRBV6-6 and TRBJ1-6, with 12 nucleotides matching TRBD1. Germline V CDR1 and CDR2: MNHNY, SVGAGI (reference sequence). CDR3 length: 15 residues. Trimming at V came to 2 bases and at J to 10 bases, leaving 3 bases not matched to a gene. CDR3 sequence (DNA): TGTGCCAGCAGTTACACGGGACAGGGGGCATCACCCCTCCACTTT. Translating gives CASSYTGQGASPLHF.

In its sample, this clone was seen a few times. The chain joins TRBV14 to TRBJ1-1; D perhaps matches TRBD1 (6 bases). The germline V gene encodes CDR1 SGHDN and CDR2 FVKESK. V lost 3 bases, J lost 9 bases, and 20 bases lay in between. The CDR3 runs to 15 residues. CDR3 DNA sequence: TGTGCCAGCAGCCATACGACTCAGGGGCCGGTTAAAGCTTTCTTT. It yields the protein CASSHTTQGPVKAFF.

The chain couples TRBV1 to TRBJ2-5; the tabulated D call, TRBD2, remains unverified against the DNA. TRBV1 is a recognized pseudogene. This CDR3 spans 15 amino acids. CDR3 coding DNA: TGCACCAGCAGCCACGGTCGGGGGGTTCAAGAGACCCAGTACTTC. Translating gives CTSSHGRGVQETQYF.

V gene TRBV11-3 combines with J gene TRBJ1-4; D not resolved. This CDR3 has 16 residues. The V gene lost 5 bases and the J gene lost 0 bases, with 13 bases spanning the gap. Germline lookup yields CDR1 SGHNT and CDR2 YENEEA. CDR3 sequence (DNA): TGTGCCAGCAGCCTCCACCCGGAGGCAACTAATGAAAAACTGTTTTTT. It encodes CASSLHPEATNEKLFF.

This chain's CDR3 is CASSPGTGFEKLFF. DNA for the CDR3: TGCGCCAGCAGCCCGGGGACAGGTTTCGAAAAACTGTTTTTT. V usage is TRBV4-3 and J usage is TRBJ1-4, with 8 bases matching TRBD1. V gave up 4 bases and J gave up 8 bases; unmatched junction bases: 6. In germline, CDR1 is LGHNA, CDR2 YSLEER. The CDR3 length is 14 residues.

V and J are TRBV7-2 and TRBJ2-1; weak D call: TRBD2 (5 bases). The germline V and J ends were trimmed by 5 bases and 8 bases, with 16 bases remaining between them. From germline, CDR1 is SGHTA and CDR2 FQGNSA. The CDR3 sequence is 14 residues long. The CDR3 nucleotides are TGTGCCAGCAGCCCTAACCTACTAGGAGATGAGCAGTTCTTC. Translation: CASSPNLLGDEQFF.

This sequence joins TRBV10-1 and TRBJ1-2, with unresolved D. CDR3 length equals 12 residues. V was cut by 8 bases and J by 2 bases, with 9 bases left in between. The germline gives CDR1 WNHNN, CDR2 SYGVQD (reference sequence). This CDR3 reads CASLGRNYGYTF. DNA of the CDR3: TGCGCCAGCTTGGGCAGGAACTATGGCTACACCTTC.

The rearrangement uses TRBV28 and TRBJ2-4; 7 bases agree with TRBD1. Per the germline V gene, CDR1 is MDHEN and CDR2 is SYDVKM. This CDR3 is built from 15 residues. The trim removed 5 bases at V and 0 bases at J, leaving 4 bases unmatched. The CDR3 DNA reads TGTGCCAGCAGTGGGACAGATCTAGCCAAAAACATTCAGTACTTC. Translation gives CASSGTDLAKNIQYF.

This sequence joins TRBV9 and TRBJ2-2, with TRBD2 as a possible D gene (5 bases). Trimming shortened V by 0 bases and J by 6 bases, and 15 bases separated the two germline ends. CDR3 length: 16 residues. CDR1 and CDR2 (germline): SGDLS, YYNGEE. CDR3 sequence (DNA): TGTGCCAGCAGCGTAGCTTTAGAGGGTGTTGCCGGGGAGCTGTTTTTT. Protein sequence: CASSVALEGVAGELFF.

This clone was observed once. The chain couples TRBV5-1 to TRBJ1-3; 8 nucleotides line up with TRBD1. Germline values: CDR1 SGHRS, CDR2 YFSETQ. J gave up 1 base and V 0 bases, and 12 bases lay outside the gene matches. This CDR3 is built from 19 residues. The CDR3 spells CASSLGRGTGLLSGNTIYF. CDR3 coding DNA: TGCGCCAGCAGCTTGGGGAGGGGGACAGGTCTACTATCTGGAAACACCATATATTTT.

The CDR3 DNA reads TGTGCCAGCAGCTTGGAGGGGTCCAGCTCCTATAATTCACCCCTCCACTTT. As protein: CASSLEGSSSYNSPLHF. The genes are TRBV5-5 and TRBJ1-6; weak D call: TRBD1 (5 bases). Between the trimmed V and J ends, which lost 0 bases and 0 bases, there was a span of 10 bases. This CDR3 has 17 amino acids. Germline loops: CDR1 SGHKS, CDR2 YYEKEE (reference sequence). The full variable domain, its missing parts supplied by reference TRBV5-5 and TRBJ1-6, is DAGVTQSPTHLIKTRGQQVTLRCSPISGHKSVSWYQQVLGQGPQFIFQYYEKEERGRGNFPDRFSARQFPNYSSELNVNALLLGDSALYLCASSLEGSSSYNSPLHFGNGTRLTVT.

The J gene is TRBJ1-4, the V gene TRBV25-1, with TRBD1 matching over 9 bases. The length of the CDR3 is 17 residues. The germline V gene has CDR1 MGHDK and CDR2 SYGVNS. V was pared by 3 bases and J by 8 bases, with 13 bases of the junction left unmatched. CDR3 amino acids: CASSEARDRVIREKLFF. In nucleotides, the CDR3 is TGTGCCAGCAGTGAGGCCCGGGACAGGGTCATACGCGAAAAACTGTTTTTT.

The V and J genes are TRBV7-2 and TRBJ1-3; no definite D call. Germline V CDR1 and CDR2: SGHTA, FQGNSA. Trimming stripped 1 base from V and 0 bases from J, with 4 bases between. The CDR3 is 14 residues long. CDR3 DNA sequence: TGTGCCAGCAGCTTAGGGGCCTCTGGAAACACCATATATTTT. The encoded protein is CASSLGASGNTIYF.

This clone was counted a few times. The chain joins TRBV5-1 to TRBJ1-4, with D perhaps matching TRBD1 (5 bases). This CDR3 contains 15 residues. Germline V gives CDR1 SGHRS, CDR2 YFSETQ. The ends were cut back, 2 bases at V and 4 bases at J, with 12 bases in the middle. The CDR3 DNA follows: TGCGCCAGCAGCTTAAGGGGTATAGGTAATGAAAAACTGTTTTTT. Encoded protein: CASSLRGIGNEKLFF.

The chain links TRBV28 to TRBJ2-7; 7 positions match TRBD2. Looked up from germline, CDR1 is MDHEN and CDR2 is SYDVKM. The CDR3 extends over 12 amino acids. J lost 2 bases, V lost 8 bases, and 3 bases had no gene match. The CDR3 region has the DNA TGTGCCAGCTTTGGGGGGGCCTACGAGCAGTACTTC. Amino acids: CASFGGAYEQYF. Filled out from reference TRBV28 and TRBJ2-7, the complete variable domain reads DVKVTQSSRYLVKRTGEKVFLECVQDMDHENMFWYRQDPGLGLRLIYFSYDVKMKEKGDIPEGYSVSREKKERFSLILESASTNQTSMYLCASFGGAYEQYFGPGTRLTVT.

V and J are TRBV5-1 and TRBJ2-2, with 12 bases lining up with TRBD2. Germline CDR1 SGHRS, CDR2 YFSETQ. V lost 2 bases and J lost 9; bases outside the gene matches: 8. This CDR3 contains 16 residues. The CDR3 DNA sequence: TGCGCCAGCAGCTTTTCCCTAGCGGGAGGGATCAGGGAGCTGTTTTTT. This codes for CASSFSLAGGIRELFF.

The chain joins TRBV10-2 to TRBJ2-2; the D gene is possibly TRBD2 (5 bases). V was cut by 6 bases and J by 4 bases, with 18 bases left in between. The CDR3 consists of 16 residues. Germline CDR1 WSHSY, CDR2 SAAADI. CDR3 region: CASRGWDPGSTGELFF. The CDR3 region has the DNA TGCGCCAGCAGGGGCTGGGATCCGGGGAGCACCGGGGAGCTGTTTTTT.

The V call is TRBV11-2, the J call TRBJ1-2; no clear D. V lost 1 base and J 0 bases, leaving 6 bases between the germline ends. Germline CDR1 SGHAT, CDR2 FQNNGV. The CDR3 has 14 amino acids. The CDR3 DNA sequence: TGTGCCAGCAGCTTAGGGGCAGCTAACTATGGCTACACCTTC. As protein: CASSLGAANYGYTF.

This clone was observed once. The chain is built from TRBV3-1 (or the pseudogene TRBV3-2) and TRBJ1-1; D is perhaps TRBD1 (6 bases). With 4 bases removed from V and 4 bases from J, the gap between germline ends came to 16 bases. The CDR3 covers 15 residues. Germline values: CDR1 LGHDT, CDR2 YNNKEL (reference sequence). DNA of the CDR3: TGTGCCAGCAGCCTAAACAGGGCGAGGGGCACTGAAGCTTTCTTT. This translates into CASSLNRARGTEAFF.

The chain has TRBV6-2 or TRBV6-3 and TRBJ2-2; D is unresolved. Germline loops: CDR1 MNHEY, CDR2 SVGEGT. Trimming left V 6 bases short and J 3 bases short, with 8 bases between. The CDR3 length is 13 residues. For the CDR3, the DNA is TGTGCCAGCAGCTCGGTCGACACCGGGGAGCTGTTTTTT. This encodes CASSSVDTGELFF.

This sequence joins TRBV6-2 or TRBV6-3 and TRBJ1-1, with D perhaps matching TRBD1 (5 bases). The V and J ends lost 2 bases and 11 bases respectively, with 21 bases between them. CDR1 and CDR2 from the germline V gene are MNHEY and SVGEGT. CDR3 size: 15 residues. The DNA of the CDR3 is TGTGCCAGCAGTTACGACATGTTAACGGGGGGATCGGCTTTCTTT. Protein: CASSYDMLTGGSAFF.

The gene calls are TRBV9 and TRBJ1-4; 9 nucleotides match TRBD1. The CDR3 loop spans 15 amino acids. The V segment lost 0 bases and the J segment 6 bases; nucleotides outside the gene matches: 3. From germline, CDR1 is SGDLS and CDR2 YYNGEE. The CDR3 nucleotides read TGTGCCAGCAGCGTAGGGGACAGGGTCGATGAAAAACTGTTTTTT. Translation: CASSVGDRVDEKLFF.

The V gene is TRBV19, the J gene TRBJ1-2; D unresolved. This CDR3 spans 17 amino acids. Germline lookup yields CDR1 LNHDA and CDR2 SQIVND (reference sequence). V was clipped by 5 bases and J by 4 bases, with 23 bases between them. CDR3 in amino acids: CASSSGEGLSTLYGYTF. The CDR3 region has the DNA TGTGCCAGTAGTTCCGGGGAGGGATTATCGACCCTCTATGGCTACACCTTC.

The gene calls are TRBV11-2 and TRBJ2-7; D unresolved. Per germline, CDR1 SGHAT and CDR2 FQNNGV. The CDR3 contains 13 residues. V was clipped by 4 bases and J by 0 bases, with 7 bases between them. The CDR3 spells CASSYASSYEQYF. The CDR3 bases are TGTGCCAGCAGCTACGCGAGCTCCTACGAGCAGTACTTC.

This chain connects TRBV6-2 or TRBV6-3 to TRBJ2-3; a possible D gene is TRBD2 (6 bases). The CDR3 is 14 residues long. V lost 1 base to trimming and J lost 4 bases, with 9 bases between them. The germline V gene encodes CDR1 MNHEY and CDR2 SVGEGT. CDR3 in DNA: TGTGCCAGCAGTTACTTGGAGGGAGCAGATACGCAGTATTTT. It translates to CASSYLEGADTQYF.

V usage is TRBV5-5 and J usage is TRBJ1-2; unclear D gene. This CDR3 is 14 amino acids long. Trimming removed 0 bases from V and 4 bases from J, with 10 bases in between. Germline values: CDR1 SGHKS, CDR2 YYEKEE (reference sequence). CDR3 DNA: TGTGCCAGCAGCTTGGTTGGAGCCTTCTATGGCTACACCTTC. This codes for CASSLVGAFYGYTF.

As to this clone: Distinct nucleotide sequences in the sample also encode this CDR3. As DNA, the CDR3 is TGCGCCAGCAGCCAAGACCGGAGCTCCTACGAGCAGTACTTC. It is translated as CASSQDRSSYEQYF. The chain employs TRBV4-3 and TRBJ2-7; D is undetermined. V was trimmed by 0 bases and J by 0 bases, leaving 6 bases between them. CDR3 length: 14 residues. Germline lookup yields CDR1 LGHNA and CDR2 YSLEER.